This is a list of T cell receptor beta chains from one sample in a study of cytomegalovirus exposure and HLA in healthy donors. Method: immunoSEQ multiplex PCR; TCRdb's copy keeps in-frame clones and lacks some. The sample includes roughly 150,000 clones, about 80% of them seen just once. Sequences were obtained from PBMCs. The receptor set was obtained from a middle-aged woman in good health and CMV-seronegative. The CDR3 runs from the conserved cysteine through the conserved F or W. Size is omitted from some rows. Given values are once, few, many or a class for expanded clones.

clone_size v_call cdr3_aa
- TRBV28 CASRNPGLLNEKLFF
- TRBV19 CASHSWLAENTGELFF
- TRBV4-3 CASSQVVDSNYEQYF
once TRBV9 CASSVGSGGNNEQFF
once TRBV5-1 CASSRRDRGRETQYF
- TRBV4-3 CASSPQWGPNTGELFF
- TRBV6-1 CASSEAGTSRAQHF
- TRBV18 CASSQQGYEQYF
- TRBV6-5 CASSWTSGRIYEQYF
few TRBV10-1 CASSDSYGEAFF
few TRBV6-1 CASSDSNRASNEQFF
once TRBV7-9 CASSTTSLISYEQYF
- TRBV27 CASSLSRNTEAFF
- TRBV7-9 CASSETASQDTQYF
- TRBV4-1 CASSLGRGDNEQFF
- TRBV7-6 CASSLGQGALNYGYTF
- TRBV6-6 CAPGTSGSRYNEQFF